A single T cell receptor beta chain is shown here with its context. Its specificity is not known. The CDR3 has 19 amino acids. The germline CDR1 and CDR2 sequences are SGHTA and FQGTGA. V dropped 5 bases and J dropped 4 bases, with 27 bases sitting between them. This sample was included in a study of cytomegalovirus exposure and HLA in healthy donors. Whole-study results and caveats: Later, an analysis showed that TCR beta chains associated with HLA were more clonally expanded than others that were equally common. TCR beta sequences reportedly predicted most subjects' HLA-A and HLA-B alleles accurately. Overall, about 160 TCR beta chains were annotated as cytomegalovirus-associated.

The PCR made use of 60 Vbeta and 13 Jbeta primers. The repertoire was sequenced with immunoSEQ multiplex PCR; TCRdb's copy has only in-frame clones and lacks some. In the table there are under 150,000 clones, about four fifths of which are singletons. The J gene is TRBJ2-1, the V gene TRBV7-3, with D perhaps matching TRBD1 (6 bases). The sample was PBMCs. The sequence came from a woman in her forties or fifties in good health and CMV-seropositive. CDR3 region: CASSRFFGGEGMEYNEQFF. The DNA of the CDR3 is TGTGCCAGCAGCCGCTTTTTTGGGGGCGAAGGGATGGAATACAATGAGCAGTTCTTC. Full variable domain (rest looked up from reference TRBV7-3 and TRBJ2-1): GAGVSQTPSNKVTEKGKYVELRCDPISGHTALYWYRQSLGQGPEFLIYFQGTGAADDSGLPNDRFFAVRPEGSVSTLKIQRTERGDSAVYLCASSRFFGGEGMEYNEQFFGPGTRLTVL.